Shown below are 27 T cell receptor beta chains from a single sample sequenced in a study of identical twins. Using its own MiXCR run on the 5' RACE reads, TCRdb lists one record per CDR3 protein. This sample has 350,000 to 400,000 distinct CDR3 sequences; 7% to 9.5% occur once, and the top ten carry 8% to 10%. Sequencing was carried out using naive T cells sorted from blood. The receptors were gathered from a woman between 50 and 59 years old in good health.

The J gene is TRBJ1-1, the V gene TRBV12-3 or TRBV12-4; weak D call: TRBD1 (5 bases). The CDR3 spans 15 residues. Trimming took off 5 bases at V and 4 bases at J, with 17 bases between the two ends. The CDR3 DNA reads TGTGCCAGCAGTCTCGAATCGGGGGTGGGCACTGAAGCTTTCTTT. Protein: CASSLESGVGTEAFF.

The sample holds a few counts of this clonotype. The rearrangement links TRBV20-1 to TRBJ1-1, with 8 bases that match TRBD1. The V and J ends lost 0 bases and 4 bases, in that order; junction bases with no gene match: 1. The V gene's germline CDR1 is DFQATT and CDR2 SNEGSKA (reference sequence). The CDR3 covers 13 residues. DNA for the CDR3: TGCAGTGCTAGAGAACAGGGGGGCACTGAAGCTTTCTTT. This encodes CSAREQGGTEAFF.

Comments on this clonotype: A much larger clone sits a single nucleotide away, making a read error possible. The J gene is TRBJ2-1, the V gene TRBV4-1; a weak D match, TRBD2 (7 bases). V gave up 2 bases and J gave up 4 bases, with 15 bases separating them. The CDR3 extends over 16 amino acids. Germline loops: CDR1 MGHRA, CDR2 YSYEKL. The CDR3 coding sequence is TGCGCCAGCAGCCAAAATCGGGGGGCGGTGTACAATGAGCAGTTCTTC. Its protein product is CASSQNRGAVYNEQFF.

This clonotype was detected many times. The chain carries TRBV5-1 and TRBJ2-7, with 11 bases identical to TRBD2. The CDR3 sequence is 16 residues long. V lost 4 bases to trimming and J lost 5 bases; unmatched junction nucleotides: 11. Germline V gene sequence: CDR1 SGHRS, CDR2 YFSETQ. CDR3: CASSGDSGREIDEQYF. The CDR3, as DNA: TGCGCCAGCAGCGGAGATAGCGGGAGGGAAATTGACGAGCAGTACTTC.

The chain uses TRBV12-3 or TRBV12-4 and TRBJ2-7, with 8 bases lining up with TRBD2. The CDR3 is 14 amino acids. Unmatched junction bases numbered 1, after V lost 2 bases and J lost 1 base. The CDR3 bases are TGTGCCAGCAGTTTACCGGGAGGGTCCTACGAGCAGTACTTC. This translates into CASSLPGGSYEQYF.

V usage is TRBV5-1 and J usage is TRBJ2-5; D unresolved. CDR3 length: 15 residues. The V end was cut by 0 bases, the J end by 5 bases, with 14 bases between. Germline V CDR1 and CDR2: SGHRS, YFSETQ. CDR3 DNA: TGCGCCAGCAGCTTGGGATCCACGACCTGGGAGACCCAGTACTTC. It translates to CASSLGSTTWETQYF.

The chain employs TRBV25-1 and TRBJ1-4; D may be TRBD1 (5 bases). V lost 6 bases and J lost 4, with 15 bases in between. CDR3 length equals 15 residues. From germline, CDR1 is MGHDK and CDR2 SYGVNS. The CDR3 protein is CASSWGKTRNEKLFF. The CDR3 nucleotides read TGTGCCAGCAGCTGGGGCAAAACGCGTAATGAAAAACTGTTTTTT. The variable domain in full, with the rest retrieved from reference TRBV25-1 and TRBJ1-4, is EADIYQTPRYLVIGTGKKITLECSQTMGHDKMYWYQQDPGMELHLIHYSYGVNSTEKGDLSSESTVSRIRTEHFPLTLESARPSHTSQYLCASSWGKTRNEKLFFGSGTQLSVL.

This clonotype was picked up many times. V gene TRBV15 combines with J gene TRBJ2-1; TRBD2 aligns across 10 bases. V trimming: 2 bases; J trimming: 4 bases; junction bases outside the gene matches: 2. This CDR3 has 15 residues. CDR1 and CDR2 (germline): LNHNV, YYDKDF (reference sequence). The DNA for the CDR3 is TGTGCCACCAGCAGACTAGCGGGAGCTTACAATGAGCAGTTCTTC. Protein product: CATSRLAGAYNEQFF. Based on the CDR3 plus reference TRBV15 and TRBJ2-1, the full variable domain is DAMVIQNPRYQVTQFGKPVTLSCSQTLNHNVMYWYQQKSSQAPKLLFHYYDKDFNNEADTPDNFQSRRPNTSFCFLDIRSPGLGDTAMYLCATSRLAGAYNEQFFGPGTRLTVL.

This clonotype was recorded many times. The chain combines TRBV7-8 with TRBJ2-7; tentative D call: TRBD1 (6 bases). V shed 0 bases and J shed 3 bases, with 9 bases lying between them. CDR1 is SGHVS, CDR2 FQNEAQ, per germline. CDR3 length: 14 amino acids. CDR3 in amino acids: CASSLAQTGYEQYV. Written as DNA, the CDR3 is TGTGCCAGCAGCTTAGCGCAGACAGGCTACGAGCAGTACGTC.

The chain couples TRBV10-3 to TRBJ2-2; D gene unclear. In germline, CDR1 is ENHRY, CDR2 SYGVKD. The CDR3 length is 13 residues. V lost 11 bases and J 3 bases, leaving 13 bases between the germline ends. The DNA for the CDR3 is TGTGCCTCCCGGGCTTCAGACACCGGGGAGCTGTTTTTT. It codes for CASRASDTGELFF.

The rearrangement joins TRBV5-1 to TRBJ2-5; a possible D gene is TRBD2 (6 bases). The V gene lost 1 base and the J gene lost 4 bases, with 11 bases spanning the gap. The CDR3 contains 14 residues. Germline CDR1 reads SGHRS; CDR2 reads YFSETQ. CDR3 protein: CASSLMRLGETQYF. CDR3 nucleotides: TGCGCCAGCAGCTTGATGAGACTAGGAGAGACCCAGTACTTC.

This clonotype was found a few times. The chain couples TRBV27 to TRBJ2-2; 15 nucleotides match TRBD2. The CDR3 runs to 19 residues. Germline values: CDR1 MNHEY, CDR2 SMNVEV (reference sequence). V dropped 4 bases and J dropped 4; count of bases not matched to a gene: 10. DNA of the CDR3: TGTGCCAGCAGTTCCTTAGGACTAGCGGGAGGGACGGGCACCGGGGAGCTGTTTTTT. Translated: CASSSLGLAGGTGTGELFF.

The chain uses TRBV7-9 and TRBJ2-1; 8 bases fit TRBD2. CDR1 SEHNR and CDR2 FQNEAQ come from the germline V gene (reference sequence). V shed 5 bases and J 4 bases; nucleotides not matched to a gene: 10. The CDR3 sequence is 16 residues long. The CDR3 spells CASSPRGGGLYNEQFF. The CDR3 DNA reads as TGTGCCAGCAGCCCCCGGGGGGGCGGTCTTTACAATGAGCAGTTCTTC.

A few counts support this clonotype. V gene TRBV5-1 combines with J gene TRBJ2-7; TRBD2 matches 7 bases. Germline trimming cut 4 bases from V and 3 bases from J; bases unmatched to any gene: 10. The CDR3 contains 15 residues. Per the germline V gene, CDR1 is SGHRS and CDR2 is YFSETQ. The CDR3 sequence: CASSPSSGGGYEQYV. CDR3 nucleotide sequence: TGCGCCAGCAGCCCCTCATCGGGGGGAGGCTACGAGCAGTACGTC.

The chain uses TRBV5-1 and TRBJ2-1; D possibly corresponds to TRBD2 (7 bases). CDR3 length: 16 residues. Trimming cost V 4 bases and J 5 bases, with 19 bases left between them. CDR1 and CDR2 (germline): SGHRS, YFSETQ. The CDR3 sequence: CASSRREGGLHNEQFF. The CDR3 nucleotides read TGCGCCAGCAGCAGGAGGGAGGGGGGTTTGCACAATGAGCAGTTCTTC.

The chain couples TRBV10-2 to TRBJ2-1; D may be TRBD2 (6 bases). This CDR3 contains 13 residues. Germline CDR1 and CDR2: WSHSY and SAAADI. Trimming left V 0 bases short and J 12 bases short, with 12 bases between. The CDR3 DNA reads as TGCGCCAGCAGTGAGTCCGGCGGGATAGCGCAGTTCTTC. It encodes CASSESGGIAQFF.

This clonotype was seen many times. The chain has TRBV11-3 and TRBJ1-3; no clear D gene. V shed 4 bases and J shed 4 bases, with 8 bases lying between them. Per germline, CDR1 SGHNT and CDR2 YENEEA. The CDR3 covers 13 residues. CDR3: CASSSGYGNTIYF. CDR3 DNA sequence: TGTGCCAGCAGCTCCGGCTACGGAAACACCATATATTTT.

The chain combines TRBV5-1 with TRBJ2-7; D ambiguous. The CDR3 consists of 16 residues. Trimming took off 0 bases at V and 0 bases at J, with 13 bases between the two ends. Germline CDR1 reads SGHRS; CDR2 reads YFSETQ. CDR3 protein: CASSLAAQPSSYEQYF. In nucleotides, the CDR3 is TGCGCCAGCAGCTTGGCCGCTCAGCCAAGCTCCTACGAGCAGTACTTC.

V gene TRBV6-5 combines with J gene TRBJ2-3; TRBD2 agrees at 10 bases. The germline gives CDR1 MNHEY, CDR2 SVGAGI. The CDR3 loop spans 16 amino acids. V dropped 0 bases and J dropped 5; count of bases not matched to a gene: 5. The CDR3 region has the DNA TGTGCCAGCAGTTACTCACTAGCGGGAATAGTAGATACGCAGTATTTT. Amino acid sequence: CASSYSLAGIVDTQYF.

The table lists this clonotype with many counts. The rearrangement links TRBV7-9 to TRBJ2-6; D is uncertain. Germline V gene data show CDR1 as SEHNR and CDR2 as FQNEAQ (reference sequence). The CDR3 totals 13 residues. V lost 5 bases and J lost 2, with 4 bases in between. In DNA form, the CDR3 reads TGTGCCAGCAGCCTTCCTGGGGCCAACGTCCTGACTTTC. Residues: CASSLPGANVLTF.

There are many counts of this clonotype. The rearrangement uses TRBV9 and TRBJ2-2, with D unresolved. This CDR3 spans 13 amino acids. The V and J ends lost 0 bases and 5 bases respectively, with 5 bases between them. Germline values: CDR1 SGDLS, CDR2 YYNGEE. For the CDR3, the DNA is TGTGCCAGCAGCGTAGTTGGGACCGGGGAGCTGTTTTTT. Residues: CASSVVGTGELFF. Variable domain in full (rest from reference TRBV9 and TRBJ2-2): DSGVTQTPKHLITATGQRVTLRCSPRSGDLSVYWYQQSLDQGLQFLIQYYNGEERAKGNILERFSAQQFPDLHSELNLSSLELGDSALYFCASSVVGTGELFFGEGSRLTVL.

The chain joins TRBV6-1 to TRBJ2-2, with a tentative D call TRBD1 (6 bases). CDR1 MNHNS and CDR2 SASEGT come from the germline V gene. The CDR3 loop spans 13 amino acids. V lost 6 bases and J 7 bases, leaving 12 bases between the germline ends. For the CDR3, the DNA is TGTGCCAGCAGGGAGCCAGGGGACGGGGAGCTGTTTTTT. This encodes CASREPGDGELFF.

A few counts support this clonotype. The genes are TRBV19 and TRBJ2-7, with a possible D match to TRBD1 (6 bases). Trimming took 5 bases from V and 5 from J, leaving 16 bases between them. Germline lookup yields CDR1 LNHDA and CDR2 SQIVND (reference sequence). The CDR3 is made up of 14 amino acids. CDR3 DNA: TGTGCCAGTAGTCCCACCTACAGGGTTGACGAGCAGTACGTC. Translation gives CASSPTYRVDEQYV.

This clonotype was observed a few times. CDR3 DNA sequence: TGTGCCAGCAGTTTAGGGACTAGCGTGTCCTACGAGCAGTACTTC. Its protein product is CASSLGTSVSYEQYF. The chain combines TRBV27 with TRBJ2-7, with TRBD2 matching over 10 bases. Germline V CDR1 and CDR2: MNHEY, SMNVEV (reference sequence). V dropped 2 bases and J dropped 1; count of bases not matched to a gene: 2. This CDR3 is 15 amino acids long.

This clonotype was seen at least ten times. The chain couples TRBV12-3 or TRBV12-4 to TRBJ1-6, with D uncertain. The CDR3 has 12 amino acids. V was clipped by 4 bases and J by 11 bases, with 9 bases between them. Here the CDR3 DNA reads TGTGCCAGCAGTTCCGGGCCGACACCCCTCCACTTT. Its translation is CASSSGPTPLHF.

The chain is built from TRBV12-3 or TRBV12-4 and TRBJ2-1; 12 nucleotides align to TRBD1. The length of the CDR3 is 17 residues. Trimming cost V 6 bases and J 2 bases; bases outside gene matches: 8. CDR3 residues: CASSLWDRGLTYNEQFF. In DNA form, the CDR3 reads TGTGCCAGCAGCCTGTGGGACAGGGGGCTAACCTACAATGAGCAGTTCTTC.

The V call is TRBV19, the J call TRBJ1-2, with TRBD1 as a possible D gene (5 bases). The CDR3 loop spans 16 amino acids. Per the germline V gene, CDR1 is LNHDA and CDR2 is SQIVND (reference sequence). V gave up 0 bases and J gave up 1 base, with 12 bases separating them. CDR3 loop: CASSIEWARDNYGYTF. The CDR3 DNA follows: TGTGCCAGTAGTATAGAATGGGCCAGGGATAACTATGGCTACACCTTC.